This T cell receptor beta chain emerged from a study of cytomegalovirus exposure and HLA in healthy donors. Study-level results: There were reportedly fewer N-insertions in an Asian-associated ancestry cluster than the roughly 670-donor mean, in a later analysis. CMV antigen specificity was confirmed in vitro for three CMV-associated chains. Investigators reported 164 TCR beta chains as tied to cytomegalovirus.

The CDR3 runs to 14 residues. The germline gives CDR1 SNHLY, CDR2 FYNNEI. Trimming removed 6 bases from V and 2 bases from J; junction bases left unmatched: 5. These donors, healthy bone marrow donors, were studied. As to this clone: Its specificity is unknown.

The study ran its PCR with 60 Vbeta and 13 Jbeta primers. Some clones are missing from TCRdb's copy, which holds only in-frame ones; the method was immunoSEQ multiplex PCR. The sample consists of fewer than 200,000 clones, roughly 82% of them appearing once. The sample consisted of PBMCs. The TCR was taken from a girl aged 2 to 10 in good health and CMV-seropositive. The chain employs TRBV2 and TRBJ1-1; TRBD1 agrees at 8 bases. This CDR3 reads CASRTGQGNTEAFF. In nucleotides, the CDR3 is TGTGCCAGCAGAACCGGACAGGGTAACACTGAAGCTTTCTTT.